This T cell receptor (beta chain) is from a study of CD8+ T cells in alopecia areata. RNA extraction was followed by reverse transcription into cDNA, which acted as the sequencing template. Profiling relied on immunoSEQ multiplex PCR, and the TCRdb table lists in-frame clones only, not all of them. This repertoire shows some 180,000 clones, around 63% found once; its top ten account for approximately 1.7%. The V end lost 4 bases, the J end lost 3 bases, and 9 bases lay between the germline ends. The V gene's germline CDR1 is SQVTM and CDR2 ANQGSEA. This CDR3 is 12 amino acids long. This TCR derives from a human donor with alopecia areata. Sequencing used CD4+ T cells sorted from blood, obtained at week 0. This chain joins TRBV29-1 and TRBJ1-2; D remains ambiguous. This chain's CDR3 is CSVGFGDYGYTF. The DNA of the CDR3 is TGCAGCGTTGGCTTTGGTGACTATGGCTACACCTTC.